Given below is one T cell receptor beta chain in context. Its specificity is unknown. Assay used: immunoSEQ multiplex PCR; TCRdb lists only in-frame clones, some missing. The sample carries 85,000 to 90,000 clones, approximately 86% recorded once. The data were taken from a study of radiotherapy plus CTLA-4 blockade in lung cancer. Study information: Among all patients, approximately 17% showed objective responses, while about 34% had disease control.

General observations from the study: In blood, TCR clones derived from the tumor expanded after radiotherapy plus ipilimumab.

The sequenced sample was peripheral blood, obtained from a patient treated with radiotherapy plus ipilimumab. The origin of this receptor is a human donor with non-small cell lung cancer that progressed on radiotherapy plus ipilimumab.

The CDR3 DNA follows: TGTGCCAGTAGGCCTAGGGGACAGATCTACAATGAGCAGTTCTTC. Translation: CASRPRGQIYNEQFF. The rearrangement joins TRBV19 to TRBJ2-1, with 7 bases identical to TRBD1. CDR1 is LNHDA and CDR2 is SQIVND in the germline V gene (reference sequence). V lost 6 bases to trimming and J lost 3 bases; unmatched junction nucleotides: 8. The CDR3 is made up of 15 amino acids.